Shown below are 22 T cell receptor beta chains from a single sample sequenced in a study of CD8 T cells in ankylosing spondylitis. TCRdb ran MiXCR on the 5' RACE reads and lists one entry per CDR3 protein. The sample includes hundreds of thousands of distinct CDR3 sequences, roughly 13% of them seen just once. Findings and caveats of the study: A motif in TCR beta, a set of 8 or 9 highly homologous variants, appeared characteristic of ankylosing spondylitis blood.

These receptors' antigens are unknown. The specimen sequenced was blood, either unsorted or a sorted T cell fraction (not recorded which). These receptors originate from a male donor with ankylosing spondylitis.

The rearrangement joins TRBV15 to TRBJ1-4; the D gene is possibly TRBD1 (5 bases). V was pared by 2 bases and J by 4 bases, with 20 bases between. This CDR3 region has 18 residues. Germline V gives CDR1 LNHNV, CDR2 YYDKDF (reference sequence). The CDR3 is CATSRSLGVGDFNEKLFF. For the CDR3, the DNA is TGTGCCACCAGCAGATCCCTAGGAGTTGGGGACTTTAATGAAAAACTGTTTTTT.

The chain couples TRBV5-1 to TRBJ1-1; 7 positions match TRBD1. Germline CDR1 reads SGHRS; CDR2 reads YFSETQ. The CDR3 has 15 residues. Trimming removed 2 bases from V and 0 bases from J; junction bases left unmatched: 4. CDR3 amino acids: CASSFTGDMNTEAFF. In DNA form, the CDR3 reads TGCGCCAGCAGCTTTACAGGGGACATGAACACTGAAGCTTTCTTT.

This clonotype has more than one count but fewer than ten. This chain connects TRBV14 to TRBJ2-2; D unresolved. The CDR3 loop spans 15 amino acids. V was shortened by 1 base and J by 7 bases, with 13 bases between the two germline ends. Looked up from germline, CDR1 is SGHDN and CDR2 is FVKESK. The CDR3 nucleotides are TGTGCCAGCAGCCAAGTAAAAGGTTTTGACGGGGAGCTGTTTTTT. This codes for CASSQVKGFDGELFF. The full variable domain, in which reference TRBV14 and TRBJ2-2 provide the parts outside the CDR3, is EAGVTQFPSHSVIEKGQTVTLRCDPISGHDNLYWYRRVMGKEIKFLLHFVKESKQDESGMPNNRFLAERTGGTYSTLKVQPAELEDSGVYFCASSQVKGFDGELFFGEGSRLTVL.

This chain connects TRBV11-3 to TRBJ2-3; D possibly corresponds to TRBD2 (6 bases). The CDR3 has 16 residues. Germline CDR1 reads SGHNT; CDR2 reads YENEEA. The V and J ends lost 1 base and 0 bases respectively, with 11 bases between them. CDR3 protein: CASSLGGTTSTDTQYF. The CDR3 DNA is TGTGCCAGCAGCTTAGGCGGGACGACTAGCACAGATACGCAGTATTTT.

This sequence joins TRBV20-1 and TRBJ2-5; a possible D gene is TRBD2 (6 bases). This CDR3 comprises 13 residues. The germline V gene encodes CDR1 DFQATT and CDR2 SNEGSKA (reference sequence). The germline V and J ends were trimmed by 0 bases and 7 bases, with 12 bases remaining between them. The CDR3 DNA sequence: TGCAGTGCTAGAGATTCGGGGGACTGGACCCAGTACTTC. Amino acids: CSARDSGDWTQYF.

The chain has TRBV5-1 and TRBJ1-1; TRBD1 matches 7 bases. Germline CDR1 is SGHRS and CDR2 is YFSETQ. The junction had 8 bases not matched to a gene; V was cut back by 4 bases and J by 2 bases. The CDR3 sequence is 15 residues long. The CDR3: CASSPGQAENTEAFF. Written as DNA, the CDR3 is TGCGCCAGCAGCCCTGGACAGGCCGAAAACACTGAAGCTTTCTTT.

This clonotype appeared many times. In nucleotides, the CDR3 is TGTGCCAGCAGCCTCCGGAGAGGTGTGGAAAAACTGTTTTTT. This gives the protein CASSLRRGVEKLFF. This chain joins TRBV11-2 and TRBJ1-4; no reliable D call. This CDR3 is 14 amino acids long. The germline V gene has CDR1 SGHAT and CDR2 FQNNGV. Between the trimmed V and J ends, which lost 5 bases and 8 bases, there was a span of 15 bases.

In its sample, this clonotype was seen a few times. A single base separates this from a much larger clone, so it may be a read error. This chain uses TRBV2 with TRBJ2-3; 13 bases map to TRBD2. The J segment lost 4 bases and the V segment lost 6 bases, leaving 1 base of the junction unmatched. This CDR3 has 14 residues. Looked up from germline, CDR1 is SNHLY and CDR2 is FYNNEI. CDR3 sequence: CASRLAGGADTQYF. CDR3 DNA sequence: TGTGCCAGCAGACTAGCGGGAGGGGCAGATACGCAGTATTTT.

This clonotype was counted at least ten times. CDR3 bases: TGTGCCAGCAGTTACTCCCAATTCGAGCAGTACTTC. Protein: CASSYSQFEQYF. The chain has TRBV6-2 or TRBV6-3 and TRBJ2-7; D is uncertain. The germline V gene has CDR1 MNHEY and CDR2 SVGEGT. The V end lost 0 bases, the J end lost 6 bases, and 6 bases lay between the germline ends. The CDR3 consists of 12 residues.

This clonotype has more than one count but fewer than ten. The rearrangement uses TRBV15 and TRBJ2-1, with 7 nucleotides matching TRBD2. V lost 8 bases and J lost 5; bases outside the gene matches: 12. Germline lookup yields CDR1 LNHNV and CDR2 YYDKDF (reference sequence). The CDR3 consists of 15 residues. CDR3 sequence (DNA): TGTGCCACCGCTGGGATGGGAGGGGTAGACAATGAGCAGTTCTTC. Translated, it gives CATAGMGGVDNEQFF.

The V and J genes are TRBV10-3 and TRBJ2-3; the D gene is possibly TRBD2 (5 bases). The CDR3 length is 15 residues. The germline V gene has CDR1 ENHRY and CDR2 SYGVKD. Between the trimmed V and J ends, which lost 11 bases and 3 bases, there was a span of 21 bases. The CDR3 nucleotides are TGTGCCGCCCAGACGAGTAGCGCCTTGACAGATACGCAGTATTTT. It encodes CAAQTSSALTDTQYF.

There are a few counts of this clonotype. This chain uses TRBV23-1 with TRBJ1-6; D perhaps matches TRBD1 (5 bases). TRBV23-1 is an ORF for which the function is uncertain. The CDR3 consists of 18 residues. V gave up 3 bases and J gave up 0 bases, with 15 bases separating them. CDR3 sequence reads: CASSHINQGSSYNSPLHF. For the CDR3, the DNA is TGCGCCAGCAGTCACATCAACCAGGGAAGCTCCTATAATTCACCCCTCCACTTT.

The chain has TRBV6-1 and TRBJ2-1, with D possibly being TRBD2 (6 bases). V lost 4 bases to trimming and J lost 9 bases, with 16 bases between them. This CDR3 region has 14 residues. Germline CDR1 and CDR2: MNHNS and SASEGT. The CDR3 loop reads CASSGDQRAFEQFF. CDR3 nucleotide sequence: TGTGCCAGCAGTGGGGACCAGCGGGCTTTTGAGCAGTTCTTC.

This chain joins TRBV25-1 and TRBJ2-1; the D gene is possibly TRBD2 (6 bases). Between the trimmed V and J ends, which lost 1 base and 10 bases, there was a span of 17 bases. From germline, CDR1 is MGHDK and CDR2 SYGVNS. CDR3 length: 15 residues. CDR3 sequence reads: CASSEWGDPNREQFF. DNA of the CDR3: TGTGCCAGCAGTGAATGGGGGGACCCAAATCGGGAGCAGTTCTTC.

DNA for the CDR3: TGCAGTGCCCGCAGTGGGGGGGGCGCAGGAAACACCATATATTTT. Translation: CSARSGGGAGNTIYF. V gene TRBV20-1 combines with J gene TRBJ1-3, with a possible D match to TRBD1 (6 bases). The CDR3 extends over 15 amino acids. Germline V gene sequence: CDR1 DFQATT, CDR2 SNEGSKA (reference sequence). V was pared by 6 bases and J by 4 bases, with 19 bases between.

The rearrangement links TRBV7-6 to TRBJ2-7; D is ambiguous. Between the trimmed V and J ends, which lost 5 bases and 2 bases, there was a span of 13 bases. Germline CDR1 reads SGHVS; CDR2 reads FNYEAQ. CDR3 size: 14 residues. The CDR3 region is CASSRSYEAYEQYF. The CDR3, as DNA: TGTGCCAGCAGCCGAAGCTACGAGGCCTACGAGCAGTACTTC.

The rearrangement joins TRBV3-1 to TRBJ2-7; D unclear. The germline CDR1 and CDR2 sequences are LGHDT and YNNKEL (reference sequence). The CDR3 has 15 amino acids. Trimming stripped 0 bases from V and 2 bases from J, with 11 bases between. CDR3 sequence reads: CASSQEAGPPYEQYF. CDR3 in DNA: TGTGCCAGCAGCCAAGAGGCAGGCCCCCCCTACGAGCAGTACTTC.

The sample holds a few counts of this clonotype. V and J are TRBV5-5 and TRBJ2-5, with D hard to call. The CDR3 is 13 amino acids. Germline V gene lookup returns CDR1 SGHKS and CDR2 YYEKEE (reference sequence). Trimming removed 4 bases at V and 1 base at J, with 8 bases between. This CDR3 is CASSPFPQETQYF. The DNA of the CDR3 is TGTGCCAGCAGCCCCTTTCCCCAAGAGACCCAGTACTTC.

The gene calls are TRBV2 and TRBJ1-4, with D perhaps matching TRBD1 (5 bases). Germline CDR1 SNHLY, CDR2 FYNNEI. Trimming removed 5 bases from V and 1 base from J, with 11 bases in between. CDR3 size: 15 residues. DNA of the CDR3: TGTGCCAGCAGTATTCAGGGAGGAACTAATGAAAAACTGTTTTTT. The encoded protein is CASSIQGGTNEKLFF.

This clonotype was observed a few times. V usage is TRBV3-1 and J usage is TRBJ2-1; D not resolved. CDR3 length: 17 residues. Trimming removed 1 base at V and 0 bases at J, with 13 bases between. Germline V gives CDR1 LGHDT, CDR2 YNNKEL (reference sequence). The CDR3 loop is CASSQGPARSSYNEQFF. The CDR3 nucleotides read TGTGCCAGCAGCCAAGGCCCAGCTAGGAGCTCCTACAATGAGCAGTTCTTC.

The J gene is TRBJ2-2, the V gene TRBV5-1; 9 positions match TRBD1. This CDR3 region has 17 residues. CDR1 and CDR2 (germline): SGHRS, YFSETQ. The V and J ends lost 4 bases and 1 base, in that order; junction bases with no gene match: 8. The CDR3 protein is CASSAPGQGMNTGELFF. CDR3 DNA sequence: TGCGCCAGCAGCGCGCCGGGACAGGGTATGAACACCGGGGAGCTGTTTTTT.

This clonotype came up a few times. V gene TRBV6-1 combines with J gene TRBJ1-5; TRBD1 might be the D (6 bases). In germline, CDR1 is MNHNS, CDR2 SASEGT. Trimming took off 6 bases at V and 4 bases at J, with 19 bases between the two ends. CDR3 length equals 16 residues. The CDR3 is CASRSSSGQPNQPQHF. DNA for the CDR3: TGTGCCAGCAGATCGTCGTCCGGACAGCCGAATCAGCCCCAGCATTTT.